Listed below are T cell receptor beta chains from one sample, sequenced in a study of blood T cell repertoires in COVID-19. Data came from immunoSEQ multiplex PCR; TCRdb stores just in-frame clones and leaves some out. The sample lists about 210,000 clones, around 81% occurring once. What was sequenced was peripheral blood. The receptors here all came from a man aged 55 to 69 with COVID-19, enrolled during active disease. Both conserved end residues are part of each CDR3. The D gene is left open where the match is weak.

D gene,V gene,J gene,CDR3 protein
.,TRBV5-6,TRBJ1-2,CASRSRGAYGYTF
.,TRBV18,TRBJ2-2,CASSPQPLQANTGELFF
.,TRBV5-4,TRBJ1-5,CASSLQGARQPQHF
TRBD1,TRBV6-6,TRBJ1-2,CASSLTGANYGYTF
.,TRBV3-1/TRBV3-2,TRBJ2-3,CASSRSGSRRTDTQYF
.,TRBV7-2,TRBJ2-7,CASSFGQPSYEQYF
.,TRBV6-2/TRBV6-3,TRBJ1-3,CASSYGGNSGNTIYF
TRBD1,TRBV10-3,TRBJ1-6,CAVQGESYNSPLHF
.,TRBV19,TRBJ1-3,CATRQSASGNTIYF
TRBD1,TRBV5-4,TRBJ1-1,CASTPRDRGQNTEAFF
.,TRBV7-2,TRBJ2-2,CASFLAPNTGELFF
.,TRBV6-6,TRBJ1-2,CASSGQGVSSYGYTF
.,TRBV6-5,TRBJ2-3,CASSYSWESPDTQYF
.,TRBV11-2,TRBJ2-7,CASSPNFRGEQYF
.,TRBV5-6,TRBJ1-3,CASSLSGNTIYF
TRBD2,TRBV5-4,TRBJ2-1,CASSGTSGVNEQFF
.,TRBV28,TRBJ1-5,CASSLLLDRNQPQHF
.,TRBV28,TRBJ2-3,CASSSLRGIDTQYF
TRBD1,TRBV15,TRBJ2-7,CAPSDRLNHPYEQYF
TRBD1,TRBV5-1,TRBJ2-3,CASSSGQGGTDTQYF
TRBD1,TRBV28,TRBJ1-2,CASSLIDRDYGYTF
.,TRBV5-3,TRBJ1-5,CARSLCVPSGNQPQHF
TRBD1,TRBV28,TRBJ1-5,CASRSGTANQPQHF
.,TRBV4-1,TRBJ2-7,CASSQVGGKTDEQYF
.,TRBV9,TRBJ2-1,CASSARNEQFF
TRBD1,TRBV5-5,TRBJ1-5,CASSPTGGRGQPQHF
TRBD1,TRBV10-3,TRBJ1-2,CAITSTGNGYTF
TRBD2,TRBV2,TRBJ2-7,CASSPGLAGGRYEQYF
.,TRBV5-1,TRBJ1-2,CASSPSTNYGYTF
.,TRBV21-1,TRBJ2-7,CASSKVGGVRHEQYF
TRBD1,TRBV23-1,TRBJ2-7,CASSQPPGQPLYEQYF
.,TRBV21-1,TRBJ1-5,CASSTTGTDHYSNQPQHF
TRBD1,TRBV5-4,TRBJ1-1,CASNPTGDTEAFF
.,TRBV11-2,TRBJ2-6,CASSLALTGANVLTF
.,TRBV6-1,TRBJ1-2,CASSEGGGYGYTF
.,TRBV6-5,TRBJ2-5,CASSYSFGTQYF
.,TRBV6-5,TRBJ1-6,CASSYALGRLHF
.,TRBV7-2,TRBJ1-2,CASSANSSPYGYTF
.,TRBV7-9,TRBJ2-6,CASSVRSGANVLTF
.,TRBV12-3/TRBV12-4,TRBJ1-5,CASSGYSNQPQHF
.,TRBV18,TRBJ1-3,CASFGTSTGNTIYF
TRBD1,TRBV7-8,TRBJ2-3,CASSLVRDRGRIMTDTQYF